This record covers a single T cell receptor beta chain. This record comes from a study of T cell responses to AZD1222 COVID-19 vaccine. The CDR3 is 16 residues long. J lost 7 bases, V lost 3 bases, and 8 bases had no gene match. Germline-derived CDR1 and CDR2 are LGHDT and YNNKEL (reference sequence). Profiled with immunoSEQ multiplex PCR; TCRdb holds only in-frame clones, not every one. The repertoire holds 150,000 or so clones, around nine tenths seen once, with 6.9% in the top ten. The chain uses TRBV3-1 (or the pseudogene TRBV3-2) and TRBJ1-6; TRBD1 aligns across 8 bases. Sequencing was performed on peripheral blood, taken on day 0 of AZD1222 vaccination. This receptor was obtained from an adult in good health. CDR3 loop: CASSQGLGQGNSPLHF. DNA for the CDR3: TGTGCCAGCAGCCAGGGCCTCGGACAGGGAAATTCACCCCTCCACTTT.